The TCR beta chain under discussion was sequenced for a study of T cell responses to AZD1222 COVID-19 vaccine. With 0 bases removed from V and 2 bases from J, the gap between germline ends came to 12 bases. CDR3 length: 16 residues. The germline CDR1 and CDR2 sequences are SGHDT and YYEEEE. Sequencing was performed with immunoSEQ multiplex PCR; in TCRdb, only in-frame clones are kept and a portion is missing. The table lists roughly 130,000 clones, 90% to 95% of them singletons. Sequenced material: peripheral blood, taken on day 0 of AZD1222 vaccination. This clonotype was sampled from an adult in good health. The chain recombines TRBV5-6 with TRBJ1-5, with D tentatively TRBD1 (5 bases). In DNA, the CDR3 is TGTGCCAGCAGCTTGGAGCAGGGCGGAGGCAATCAGCCCCAGCATTTT. Translated: CASSLEQGGGNQPQHF.